These T cell receptor beta chains were read from a single sample in a study of human T cells and chemical hapten exposure. TCRdb passed the RACE reads through MiXCR, listing each CDR3 protein once. The sample includes about 190,000 distinct CDR3 sequences, more than 20% seen only once; the top ten take under 2.5%. The sample in question was whole blood, obtained in connection with sensitization to the hapten diphenylcyclopropenone (DPC). The receptor source for this set is a woman aged 40 to 55 with alopecia areata. Some clones in this sample may be carry-over from other donors' samples. Each CDR3 is given with its conserved first and last residue. A D gene is named only where the DNA matches it firmly. A row's size may be missing; if present it is once, few, many or a size class.

>TRBV7-8|TRBJ1-2|-|-
TGTGCCAGCAGCTTAGCAACGGTCTATGGCTACACCTTC
CASSLATVYGYTF
>TRBV4-3|TRBJ1-1|-|few
TGCGCCAGCAGCCAAGAACCAGGGTCGGGCACTGAAGCTTTCTTT
CASSQEPGSGTEAFF
>TRBV29-1|TRBJ2-5|TRBD2|-
TGCAGCGCCGACCGAGCGGGAGTAGAGGAGACCCAGTACTTC
CSADRAGVEETQYF
>TRBV20-1|TRBJ1-5|-|-
TGCAGTGCTAGCCCAGGGTCCGCAGGTGGTCAGCCCCAGCATTTT
CSASPGSAGGQPQHF
>TRBV7-9|TRBJ2-7|-|many
TGTGCCAGCAGCTTATGGGCCGAGCAGTACTTC
CASSLWAEQYF
>TRBV7-2|TRBJ2-4|-|few
TGTGCCAGCAGCTTAGGCTGGAGCAAAAACATTCAGTACTTC
CASSLGWSKNIQYF
>TRBV10-3|TRBJ2-4|-|-
TGTGCCATCGTCCCGCCGCAGGGGCAAAACATTCAGTACTTC
CAIVPPQGQNIQYF
>TRBV3-1|TRBJ2-3|TRBD2|-
TGTGCCAGCAGCTTGACAGTTAGCGGGAGGTTCACAGATACGCAGTATTTT
CASSLTVSGRFTDTQYF
>TRBV6-2/TRBV6-3|TRBJ1-1|TRBD1|-
TGTGCCAGCAGTTACTCGAGCCGAACAGGGGTGGGGAACACTGAAGCTTTCTTT
CASSYSSRTGVGNTEAFF
>TRBV19|TRBJ2-7|-|many
TGTGCCAGTAGTAAGGAGAGAGGGTCTGACGAGCAGTACTTC
CASSKERGSDEQYF
>TRBV6-5|TRBJ2-1|-|-
TGTGCCAGCAGTTCCAGACTAGTCGCTGAGCAGTTCTTC
CASSSRLVAEQFF
>TRBV12-3/TRBV12-4|TRBJ1-2|-|-
TGTGCCAGCAGCCAGGGAGGGGCTTGGGGCTACACCTTC
CASSQGGAWGYTF
>TRBV11-1|TRBJ2-1|-|-
TGTGCCAGCAGCGCGGCAGGGGGGTCTCTGAATGAGCAGTTCTTC
CASSAAGGSLNEQFF
>TRBV20-1|TRBJ1-4|-|few
TGCAGTGCTGGTCCGAGGGGGAGCAGGGAAAAACTGTTTTTT
CSAGPRGSREKLFF
>TRBV5-1|TRBJ2-1|TRBD2|many
TGCGCCAGCAGCCTACGGACTAGCGGGAACAATGAGCAGTTCTTC
CASSLRTSGNNEQFF
>TRBV5-1|TRBJ2-6|-|-
TGCGCCAGCAGCTTGAGGGACCGGGGGGCCAACGTCCTGACTTTC
CASSLRDRGANVLTF
>TRBV29-1|TRBJ2-5|-|few
TGCAGCGCAGGCCTTAGGGAACGTCCCCAAGAGACCCAGTACTTC
CSAGLRERPQETQYF
>TRBV27|TRBJ2-2|TRBD1|few
TGTGCCAGCAGGGGGAGGACAGGGGGCCACACCGGGGAGCTGTTTTTT
CASRGRTGGHTGELFF
>TRBV29-1|TRBJ2-1|TRBD2|-
TGCAGCGTTGTGGGCGGGAGGGCCTACAATGAGCAGTTCTTC
CSVVGGRAYNEQFF
>TRBV25-1|TRBJ2-5|TRBD1|few
TGTGCCAGCAGTGTTGGTCAGGGGGCCCGAGAGACCCAGTACTTC
CASSVGQGARETQYF
>TRBV10-3|TRBJ2-1|-|few
TGTGCCATCAGTGAAACTGAGGCCTACAATGAGCAGTTCTTC
CAISETEAYNEQFF
>TRBV7-8|TRBJ2-6|-|-
TGTGCCAGCAGCCCCACTCCCACAGGGTCTGGGGCCAACGTCCTGACTTTC
CASSPTPTGSGANVLTF
>TRBV28|TRBJ2-7|-|few
TGTGCCAGCAGCCTTCCGCGGCACGAGCAGTACTTC
CASSLPRHEQYF
>TRBV9|TRBJ1-2|-|few
TGTGCCAGCAGCCCGAGCACAGGGCCCTATGGCTACACCTTC
CASSPSTGPYGYTF
>TRBV28|TRBJ2-7|-|-
TGTGCCAGCAGCTTCTACCACGAGCAGTACTTC
CASSFYHEQYF
>TRBV10-3|TRBJ2-1|TRBD2|-
TGTGCCATCAGTAGGGAGGGCGATGAGCAGTTCTTC
CAISREGDEQFF
>TRBV6-2/TRBV6-3|TRBJ2-1|-|-
TGTGCCAGCTGTGAACAGGGTTCCTACAATGAGCAGTTCTTC
CASCEQGSYNEQFF
>TRBV7-3|TRBJ2-1|TRBD2|few
TGTGCCAGCAGCTCCGGAGGGACTAGCGACAACAATGAGCAGTTCTTC
CASSSGGTSDNNEQFF
>TRBV2|TRBJ2-1|TRBD2|few
TGTGCCAGCGCTAGCGGGGACTACAATGAGCAGTTCTTC
CASASGDYNEQFF